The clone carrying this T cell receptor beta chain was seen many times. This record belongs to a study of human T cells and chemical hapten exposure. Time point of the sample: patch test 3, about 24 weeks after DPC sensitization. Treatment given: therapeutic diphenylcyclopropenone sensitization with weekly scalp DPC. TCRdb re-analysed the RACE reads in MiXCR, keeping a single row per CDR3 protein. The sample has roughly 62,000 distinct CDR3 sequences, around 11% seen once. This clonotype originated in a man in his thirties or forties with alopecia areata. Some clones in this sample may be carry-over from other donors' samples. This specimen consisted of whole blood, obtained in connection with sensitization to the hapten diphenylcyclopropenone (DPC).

The CDR3 loop is CASSPRGQYTDTQYF. The CDR3 bases are TGTGCCAGCAGCCCCAGGGGACAGTACACAGATACGCAGTATTTT. This sequence joins TRBV6-2 or TRBV6-3 and TRBJ2-3, with TRBD1 identical over 7 bases. In germline, CDR1 is MNHEY, CDR2 SVGEGT. Germline trimming cut 6 bases from V and 2 bases from J; bases unmatched to any gene: 8. The CDR3 is 15 residues long.